In this sample, the clone carrying this TCR beta chain turned up a few times. Unique molecular identifiers were incorporated during preparation of the TCRbeta library. TCRdb reprocessed the PCR reads with MiXCR, giving one entry per CDR3 protein. The table lists 600,000 to 700,000 distinct CDR3 sequences, 16% of them singletons, with about 1.1% in the top ten. These data originate in a study of T-cell reconstitution after alpha-beta-depleted transplantation in children. V shed 5 bases and J shed 4 bases, with 14 bases lying between them. This CDR3 is built from 14 residues. CDR1 is DFQATT and CDR2 is SNEGSKA in the germline V gene (reference sequence).

The chain is built from TRBV20-1 and TRBJ1-4, with D uncertain. This TCR came from a human donor who donated a stem cell graft to a child with acute myeloid leukemia. This material consisted of PBMCs from the stem cell graft donor, taken from the stem cell graft. DNA for the CDR3: TGCAGTGCTCCGTCGCAGGCGGGTAATGAAAAACTGTTTTTT. Translated: CSAPSQAGNEKLFF.